This passage covers 19 T cell receptor beta chains from one sample sequenced in a study of shared clonotypes between healthy human individuals (TCRdb year 2020). The library was prepared using the immunoSEQ multiplex PCR assay. Held by TCRdb, this immuneACCESS table contains in-frame sequences only and omits some clones. Under half of the omission traces to an unresolved V gene where checked; the cause of the rest is unknown. The sample table holds more than 550,000 clones, of which around 77% were seen once. Clones ranked in the top ten supply less than 2% of the sample. The specimen sequenced was memory CD4+ T cells sorted from blood. This sample's cell subset or site label indicates: CD45RA-negative fraction. The receptors come from a woman younger than 45 in good health.

The rearrangement uses TRBV6-5 and TRBJ2-7, with D perhaps given as TRBD1 or TRBD2 (6 bases each). Germline CDR1 reads MNHEY; CDR2 reads SVGAGI. The CDR3 runs to 15 residues. Between the trimmed V and J ends, which lost 6 bases and 5 bases, there was a span of 20 bases. Here the CDR3 DNA reads TGTGCCAGCAGCCATCGTCCGACAGGAGGGGACGAGCAGTACTTC. It is translated as CASSHRPTGGDEQYF.

Only one count was recorded for this clone. The chain couples TRBV5-6 to TRBJ2-1, with D uncertain. V was shortened by 4 bases and J by 0 bases, with 14 bases between the two germline ends. This CDR3 region has 16 residues. Germline CDR1 reads SGHDT; CDR2 reads YYEEEE. The DNA of the CDR3 is TGTGCCAGCAGCGGCATGGACGCCAGCTCCTACAATGAGCAGTTCTTC. Encoded protein: CASSGMDASSYNEQFF. The full variable domain, completed using reference TRBV5-6 and TRBJ2-1, is DAGVTQSPTHLIKTRGQQVTLRCSPKSGHDTVSWYQQALGQGPQFIFQYYEEEERQRGNFPDRFSGHQFPNYSSELNVNALLLGDSALYLCASSGMDASSYNEQFFGPGTRLTVL.

V and J are TRBV28 and TRBJ1-3; D call uncertain. CDR1 MDHEN and CDR2 SYDVKM come from the germline V gene. The germline V and J ends were trimmed by 3 bases and 1 base, with 4 bases remaining between them. The CDR3 has 13 residues. CDR3 sequence: CASSFASGNTIYF. The CDR3 DNA follows: TGTGCCAGCAGTTTCGCTTCTGGAAACACCATATATTTT. The complete variable domain, with remaining parts taken from reference TRBV28 and TRBJ1-3, reads DVKVTQSSRYLVKRTGEKVFLECVQDMDHENMFWYRQDPGLGLRLIYFSYDVKMKEKGDIPEGYSVSREKKERFSLILESASTNQTSMYLCASSFASGNTIYFGEGSWLTVV.

This chain connects TRBV10-3 to TRBJ2-7, with TRBD2 matching 10 bases. V shed 9 bases, J shed 4 bases, and the junction held 6 bases outside the gene matches. The CDR3 is 13 amino acids. Germline CDR1 ENHRY, CDR2 SYGVKD. The CDR3 nucleotides read TGTGCCATTATGGGGACTAGCGATTACGAGCAGTACTTC. This encodes CAIMGTSDYEQYF.

This clone was detected once. This chain connects TRBV7-9 to TRBJ2-2; tentatively, D is TRBD1 or TRBD2 (5 bases each). This CDR3 spans 16 amino acids. Trimming removed 5 bases from V and 5 bases from J, with 18 bases in between. Germline V lookup: CDR1 SEHNR, CDR2 FQNEAQ (reference sequence). The CDR3 region has the DNA TGTGCCAGCAGCGCCGGCCCGGGACGGATAACCGGGGAGCTGTTTTTT. Encoded protein: CASSAGPGRITGELFF.

The rearrangement joins TRBV6-1 to TRBJ1-2, with a weak D call TRBD1 (5 bases). The CDR3 is made up of 14 amino acids. V was cut by 8 bases and J by 2 bases, with 15 bases left in between. Germline V gene data show CDR1 as MNHNS and CDR2 as SASEGT. This chain's CDR3 is CASHKGGGNYGYTF. The CDR3, as DNA: TGTGCCAGCCACAAAGGTGGGGGGAACTATGGCTACACCTTC.

The chain has TRBV18 and TRBJ1-5, with TRBD1 matching over 7 bases. The CDR3 consists of 14 residues. With 3 bases clipped from V and 12 bases from J, the junction kept 11 bases outside the gene matches. Germline lookup yields CDR1 KGHSH and CDR2 LQKENI. CDR3 nucleotide sequence: TGTGCCAGCTCACCGCCGGGACAGCGCGGGCTCCAGCATTTT. Translated, it gives CASSPPGQRGLQHF.

This chain connects TRBV6-5 to TRBJ2-2, with 7 bases matching TRBD2. V lost 2 bases, J lost 3 bases, and 3 bases stayed unmatched. The CDR3 contains 15 residues. CDR1 and CDR2 from the germline V gene are MNHEY and SVGAGI. The CDR3 protein is CASSYRGGDTGELFF. CDR3 sequence (DNA): TGTGCCAGCAGTTACCGGGGAGGGGACACCGGGGAGCTGTTTTTT.

J is TRBJ1-3 and V is TRBV19; 8 positions agree with TRBD1. The V segment lost 4 bases and the J segment 3 bases; nucleotides outside the gene matches: 5. The germline V gene encodes CDR1 LNHDA and CDR2 SQIVND (reference sequence). The CDR3 consists of 15 residues. For the CDR3, the DNA is TGTGCCAGTAGTACTGGGACAGGAGGTGGAAACACCATATATTTT. Protein: CASSTGTGGGNTIYF.

The genes are TRBV7-8 and TRBJ1-2; weak D call: TRBD1 (6 bases). Germline-derived CDR1 and CDR2 are SGHVS and FQNEAQ. The CDR3 is 15 amino acids. Trimming removed 2 bases at V and 1 base at J, with 11 bases between. For the CDR3, the DNA is TGTGCCAGCAGCTTAAGGACAGAAGTTAACTATGGCTACACCTTC. Protein: CASSLRTEVNYGYTF.

This CDR3 is CASRRAGVRTDTQYF. The DNA for the CDR3 is TGTGCCAGCAGGAGAGCGGGAGTGAGGACAGATACGCAGTATTTT. The V call is TRBV2, the J call TRBJ2-3; the match to TRBD2 covers 8 bases. Germline assignment: CDR1 SNHLY and CDR2 FYNNEI. The CDR3 totals 15 residues. V dropped 6 bases and J dropped 3; count of bases not matched to a gene: 8.

In this sample, this clone turned up a few times. The chain combines TRBV28 with TRBJ2-3; no clear D gene. From germline, CDR1 is MDHEN and CDR2 SYDVKM. Deletions cut 2 bases from V and 4 bases from J, with 10 bases between. This CDR3 has 14 amino acids. This CDR3 is CASSLNIRADTQYF. CDR3 coding DNA: TGTGCCAGCAGTTTAAACATCCGCGCAGATACGCAGTATTTT.

The chain links TRBV18 to TRBJ1-1, with TRBD1 identical over 11 bases. Germline V gene lookup returns CDR1 KGHSH and CDR2 LQKENI. The CDR3 runs to 16 residues. The J segment lost 1 base and the V segment lost 6 bases, leaving 7 bases of the junction unmatched. The CDR3 sequence: CASSRGQGAENTEAFF. The CDR3 DNA sequence: TGTGCCAGCTCCCGAGGACAGGGGGCAGAGAACACTGAAGCTTTCTTT.

The chain uses TRBV27 and TRBJ2-7; tentatively, D is TRBD2 (6 bases). V was trimmed by 11 bases and J by 3 bases, leaving 17 bases between them. The germline CDR1 and CDR2 sequences are MNHEY and SMNVEV (reference sequence). The CDR3 totals 13 residues. CDR3 amino acids: CAGGWCLSYEQYF. The CDR3 DNA follows: TGTGCCGGGGGGTGGTGTCTCAGCTACGAGCAGTACTTC.

A remark on this clone: The same CDR3 also results from other DNA sequences found in this sample. This chain joins TRBV2 and TRBJ2-3, with D unresolved. The CDR3 contains 15 residues. V lost 1 base to trimming and J lost 0 bases, with 8 bases between them. The germline V gene encodes CDR1 SNHLY and CDR2 FYNNEI. The CDR3 coding sequence is TGTGCCAGCAGTGAAGAGGCCTCTAGCACAGATACGCAGTATTTT. It codes for CASSEEASSTDTQYF. Complete variable domain (other parts from reference TRBV2 and TRBJ2-3): EPEVTQTPSHQVTQMGQEVILRCVPISNHLYFYWYRQILGQKVEFLVSFYNNEISEKSEIFDDQFSVERPDGSNFTLKIRSTKLEDSAMYFCASSEEASSTDTQYFGPGTRLTVL.

The J gene is TRBJ2-7, the V gene TRBV14, with D possibly called TRBD1 or TRBD2 (5 bases each). Trimming removed 3 bases at V and 4 bases at J, with 19 bases between. Germline V CDR1 and CDR2: SGHDN, FVKESK. The CDR3 is made up of 16 amino acids. The CDR3 sequence is CASSHGRLQRGYEQYF. The CDR3 DNA sequence: TGTGCCAGCAGCCATGGAAGGTTACAGAGGGGTTACGAGCAGTACTTC.

This clone has just one count. The V gene is TRBV28, the J gene TRBJ1-4; TRBD1 is a possible D gene (6 bases). The ends were cut back, 7 bases at V and 7 bases at J, with 16 bases in the middle. Germline lookup yields CDR1 MDHEN and CDR2 SYDVKM. CDR3 size: 14 residues. CDR3 in amino acids: CASMVGTQIEKLFF. As DNA, the CDR3 is TGTGCCAGCATGGTCGGGACACAGATTGAAAAACTGTTTTTT.

V is TRBV6-4 and J is TRBJ1-3; a possible D gene is TRBD1 (6 bases). In germline, CDR1 is MRHNA, CDR2 SNTAGT. The CDR3 totals 17 residues. V was shortened by 2 bases and J by 5 bases, with 19 bases between the two germline ends. CDR3 DNA: TGTGCCAGCAGTGACCCGAACTGGAACAGGGATAGAAACACCATATATTTT. This sequence encodes CASSDPNWNRDRNTIYF.

V and J are TRBV5-5 and TRBJ2-7; D possibly matches TRBD1 or TRBD2 (5 bases each). Trimming took off 3 bases at V and 7 bases at J, with 17 bases between the two ends. CDR3 length equals 14 residues. Germline V lookup: CDR1 SGHKS, CDR2 YYEKEE (reference sequence). CDR3 in DNA: TGTGCCAGCAGCTCGGGACCAGATCCTCGGGAGCAGTACTTC. Its translation is CASSSGPDPREQYF.